A selection of T cell receptor beta chains follows, all from one sample in a study of T cell changes during pregnancy in multiple sclerosis. Sequencing was performed with immunoSEQ multiplex PCR; in TCRdb, only in-frame clones are kept and a portion is missing. The sample shows about 45,000 clones, around 92% of them seen only once. The input for sequencing was CD4+ T cells from peripheral blood mononuclear cells, taken in the third trimester of pregnancy. These receptors all stem from a female donor with multiple sclerosis, enrolled in a pregnancy study. Both conserved end residues are trimmed from each CDR3. A D gene is named only where the DNA matches it firmly. The size entry is marked missing in some rows and otherwise reads once, few, many or a size class.

d_gene | j_gene | v_gene | abundance | CDR3aa
. | TRBJ1-2 | TRBV13 | . | ASSFKTRISGYT
. | TRBJ2-3 | TRBV9 | . | ASSLDGASTDTQY
. | TRBJ1-5 | TRBV19 | . | ASRPGYGNQPQH
. | TRBJ1-1 | TRBV7-2 | . | ASSSTINTEAF
. | TRBJ1-2 | TRBV28 | few | ASKFLGLGGRNYGYT
TRBD2 | TRBJ2-2 | TRBV6-4 | . | ASSLAGDTGELF
TRBD1 | TRBJ2-2 | TRBV29-1 | . | SGSGTGGGTGELF
TRBD1 | TRBJ2-5 | TRBV30 | . | AWRWRGTEGTQY
TRBD2 | TRBJ2-1 | TRBV9 | . | ASSVDSGAYNEQF
TRBD1 | TRBJ2-7 | TRBV11-2 | . | ASSLGDRGTYEQY
TRBD1 | TRBJ2-2 | TRBV19 | once | ASSLPTGGPTGELF
. | TRBJ2-7 | TRBV18 | . | ASSRERYEQY
TRBD1 | TRBJ1-1 | TRBV19 | . | ASSSGQVGTEAF
TRBD1 | TRBJ1-1 | TRBV6-1 | . | ASSAPGQFLVNTEAF
. | TRBJ2-1 | TRBV20-1 | . | SANRGEQF
TRBD1 | TRBJ2-7 | TRBV7-8 | . | ASSLARWDRSYEQY
TRBD1 | TRBJ2-7 | TRBV6-1 | . | ASSEAGTGSYEQY
TRBD2 | TRBJ2-1 | TRBV7-9 | . | ASSLALPSGTDNEQF
TRBD1 | TRBJ2-1 | TRBV4-1 | . | ASSQPRQGVNEQF